The sequence of this TCR beta chain was determined in a study of shared clonotypes between healthy human individuals. Overall study findings and caveats: Only blood underwent sampling, and tissue repertoires likely differ. What naive subsets generally showed was a larger estimated richness than memory subsets showed.

Worth noting for this clone: The antigen remains undetermined.

Some clones are missing from TCRdb's copy, which holds only in-frame ones; the method was immunoSEQ multiplex PCR. The table has fewer than 1.8 million clones, 98% to 99% seen once. Naive CD4+ cells were CD45RA-selected; the remaining cells were memory. Deletions cut 1 base from V and 0 bases from J, with 7 bases between. CDR3 size: 15 residues. Germline assignment: CDR1 LGHNA and CDR2 YSLEER. This clonotype originated in a man younger than 40 in good health. The rearrangement uses TRBV4-3 and TRBJ2-4, with D unresolved. The source material was naive CD4+ T cells sorted from blood. Subset indicated: CD45RA+ positively selected. The chain's CDR3 is CASSQVPLAKNIQYF. CDR3 nucleotide sequence: TGCGCCAGCAGCCAAGTCCCTCTAGCCAAAAACATTCAGTACTTC.